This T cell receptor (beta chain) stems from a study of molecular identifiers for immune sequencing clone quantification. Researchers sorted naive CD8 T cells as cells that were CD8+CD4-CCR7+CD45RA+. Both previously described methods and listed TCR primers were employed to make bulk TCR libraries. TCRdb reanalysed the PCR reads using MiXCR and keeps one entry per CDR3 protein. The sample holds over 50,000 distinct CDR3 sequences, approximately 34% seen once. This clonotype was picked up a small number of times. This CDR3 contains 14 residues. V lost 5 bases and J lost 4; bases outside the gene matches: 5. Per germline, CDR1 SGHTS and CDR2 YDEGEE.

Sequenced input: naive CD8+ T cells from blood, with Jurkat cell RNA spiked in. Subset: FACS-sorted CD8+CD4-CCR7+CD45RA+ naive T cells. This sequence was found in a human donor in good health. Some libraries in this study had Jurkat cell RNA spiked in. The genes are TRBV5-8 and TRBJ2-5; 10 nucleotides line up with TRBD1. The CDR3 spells CASSLTGGSETQYF. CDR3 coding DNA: TGTGCCAGCAGTTTGACAGGGGGCTCAGAGACCCAGTACTTC.